This T cell receptor (beta chain) is from a study of cytotoxic CD8 clonotypes in ibrutinib-treated CLL. Study information: The subjects consisted of eleven to twelve relapsed/refractory and some 15 treatment-naive individuals, with approximately 17 IGHV unmutated. Complete response was seen in 2 patients and partial in approximately 24; approximately 12 progressed and roughly 15 stayed remitted after a median roughly six years.

Points on this clone: Its antigen is currently unknown.

The CDR3 is made up of 15 amino acids. Germline CDR1 reads SGDLS; CDR2 reads YYNGEE. The V and J ends lost 4 bases and 0 bases, in that order; junction bases with no gene match: 5. The data were produced by immunoSEQ multiplex PCR, yet TCRdb's version contains in-frame clones alone and is incomplete. The data show some 130,000 clones, 80% to 90% seen once. Study-wide results and limits: Contraction or stability on treatment was seen for public clonotypes, which were uncommon. Clonality went up at ibrutinib response and then declined back toward baseline at progression.

The V gene is TRBV9, the J gene TRBJ2-3, with TRBD1 identical over 7 bases. This clonotype was obtained from a human donor with chronic lymphocytic leukemia. This material consisted of PBMCs, taken after 24 months of ibrutinib treatment. The DNA for the CDR3 is TGTGCCAGCAGCCGAACAGGGGAGAGCACAGATACGCAGTATTTT. This gives the protein CASSRTGESTDTQYF. Filled out from reference TRBV9 and TRBJ2-3, the complete variable domain reads DSGVTQTPKHLITATGQRVTLRCSPRSGDLSVYWYQQSLDQGLQFLIQYYNGEERAKGNILERFSAQQFPDLHSELNLSSLELGDSALYFCASSRTGESTDTQYFGPGTRLTVL.